These T cell receptor beta chains were read from a single sample in a study of cytomegalovirus exposure and HLA in healthy donors. Clones were read by immunoSEQ multiplex PCR, and TCRdb kept only the in-frame ones, dropping some. The repertoire holds 200,000 to 250,000 clones, with roughly 80% as singletons. The sample comprised PBMCs. The receptor source for this set is a man between 50 and 59 years old in good health and CMV-seronegative. Both conserved end residues are part of each CDR3. The D gene is left open where the match is weak. Some rows mark clone size as missing; the rest say once, few, many or name a class of expanded clone.

d_call,v_call,clone_size,j_call,cdr3_nt,cdr3_aa
TRBD1,TRBV19,-,TRBJ2-6,TGTGCCAGTAGGGACAGGGACTCTGGGGCCAACGTCCTGACTTTC,CASRDRDSGANVLTF
TRBD1,TRBV30,-,TRBJ2-1,TGTGCCTGGAGTTCCGGACAGGCCTACAATGAGCAGTTCTTC,CAWSSGQAYNEQFF
TRBD1,TRBV7-3,-,TRBJ2-5,TGTGCCAGCAGCTTAGCCGGACAGGGCGGGGAGACCCAGTACTTC,CASSLAGQGGETQYF
TRBD1,TRBV5-6,-,TRBJ1-1,TGTGCCAGCAGCTTGGTAAAGGGGGCGAATACTGAAGCTTTCTTT,CASSLVKGANTEAFF
TRBD1,TRBV7-9,-,TRBJ1-3,TGTGCCAGCAGCTTAAAAGGGGGCGATGGAAACACCATATATTTT,CASSLKGGDGNTIYF
TRBD1,TRBV5-1,-,TRBJ2-7,TGCGCCAGCAGCTTCCTTCGGGACAGCACCTACGAGCAGTACTTC,CASSFLRDSTYEQYF
TRBD1,TRBV5-1,-,TRBJ1-1,TGCGCCAGCAGCCCAGGGACAGGCCGCACGAGCACTGAAGCTTTCTTT,CASSPGTGRTSTEAFF
TRBD2,TRBV10-2,-,TRBJ2-2,TGCGCCAGCATCGGGGGGTGGAACACCGGGGAGCTGTTTTTT,CASIGGWNTGELFF
-,TRBV5-1,-,TRBJ1-1,TGCGCCAGCAGCTTGGAAAACGGGAACACTGAAGCTTTCTTT,CASSLENGNTEAFF
-,TRBV6-5,-,TRBJ1-1,TGTGCCAGCAGTGAAGGGGGTATGAACACTGAAGCTTTCTTT,CASSEGGMNTEAFF
TRBD2,TRBV27,-,TRBJ2-1,TGTGCCAGCAGTTCCTGGGCGGGAGATAACTCCTACAATGAGCAGTTCTTC,CASSSWAGDNSYNEQFF
TRBD2,TRBV7-9,once,TRBJ2-7,TGTGCCAGCAGCCCTCAGACTAGCGGGACTCTCTACGAGCAGTACTTC,CASSPQTSGTLYEQYF
-,TRBV4-2,-,TRBJ2-4,TGTGCCAGCAGCCAAGAGTTCGGGTGGGGCTCGGCCAAAAACATTCAGTACTTC,CASSQEFGWGSAKNIQYF
TRBD2,TRBV6-6,-,TRBJ2-1,TGTGCCAGCAGTTACTCGATCCTAGCGGGAGAGGGTGAGCAGTTCTTC,CASSYSILAGEGEQFF
TRBD1,TRBV2,-,TRBJ2-5,TGTGCCAGCACTCGGGACAGCAAAGAGACCCAGTACTTC,CASTRDSKETQYF
TRBD2,TRBV6-5,-,TRBJ2-1,TGTGCCAGCAGCTTGGGGACTAGCGGGAGTTATGAGCAGTTCTTC,CASSLGTSGSYEQFF
-,TRBV28,few,TRBJ2-3,TGTGCCAGCAGTTTTGTGGCCGGCACAGATACGCAGTATTTT,CASSFVAGTDTQYF
-,TRBV9,-,TRBJ2-7,TGTGCCAGCAGCGTAGCGTCAGGATCCTACGAGCAGTACTTC,CASSVASGSYEQYF
TRBD1,TRBV19,-,TRBJ2-7,TGTGCCAGTAGTCTCTCGGGACAGGGCTACGAGCAGTACTTC,CASSLSGQGYEQYF
TRBD1,TRBV7-8,-,TRBJ2-1,TGTGCCAGCAGCCTCTGGACAGGGGATGAGCAGTTCTTC,CASSLWTGDEQFF
-,TRBV27,-,TRBJ2-7,TGTGCCAGCAGTATACACAGGACCTACTCCTACGAGCAGTACTTC,CASSIHRTYSYEQYF
-,TRBV5-4,-,TRBJ2-7,TGTGCCAGCAGCCGAGTTAGCGGTTCCTACGAGCAGTACTTC,CASSRVSGSYEQYF
-,TRBV15,-,TRBJ2-2,TGTGCCACCGCGGCGGAACCTCGGAACACCGGGGAGCTGTTTTTT,CATAAEPRNTGELFF
TRBD2,TRBV28,-,TRBJ2-7,TGTGCCAGCAGTTTACCCGGGACTAGCGGGAGCGAGCAGTACTTC,CASSLPGTSGSEQYF
TRBD2,TRBV29-1,-,TRBJ2-1,TGCAGCGTTGAGTACTACACCGGGACTAGCGGGAGGTATGAGCAGTTCTTC,CSVEYYTGTSGRYEQFF
-,TRBV7-3,once,TRBJ2-3,TGTGCCAGCAGCTTAATCGGGGACTTAAGGGGCACAGATACGCAGTATTTT,CASSLIGDLRGTDTQYF
-,TRBV5-4,-,TRBJ2-3,TGTGCCAGCAGCTTTCAGGCAACTAGCACAGATACGCAGTATTTT,CASSFQATSTDTQYF
TRBD1,TRBV5-4,-,TRBJ2-7,TGTGCCAGCAGCTTGAGGGACAGGACGTACGAGCAGTACTTC,CASSLRDRTYEQYF
-,TRBV28,-,TRBJ2-1,TGTGCCAGCAGTTTAAGAGGCACACCCTACAATGAGCAGTTCTTC,CASSLRGTPYNEQFF
TRBD1,TRBV5-6,-,TRBJ2-6,TGTGCCAGCAGCTTGAACAGGGGAAACTCTGGGGCCAACGTCCTGACTTTC,CASSLNRGNSGANVLTF
-,TRBV28,-,TRBJ1-3,TGTGCCAGCAGTCTCGGAGAGGTGGACACCATATATTTT,CASSLGEVDTIYF
TRBD1,TRBV25-1,-,TRBJ2-7,TGTGCCAGCAGGGGCCCAACTCGACAGGGGACCTACGAGCAGTACTTC,CASRGPTRQGTYEQYF
TRBD1,TRBV5-1,-,TRBJ1-6,TGCGCCAGCAGCTTGGAGGGACAGGGGGCTTCACCCCTCCACTTT,CASSLEGQGASPLHF
-,TRBV9,-,TRBJ2-3,TGTGCCAGCAGCGTAGGTGGGACAATGGGAGTAGATACGCAGTATTTT,CASSVGGTMGVDTQYF
-,TRBV6-1,few,TRBJ2-5,TGTGCCAGCACCCCCCCGGGGGTAGGTAGTTATGAGCAGTACTTC,CASTPPGVGSYEQYF
-,TRBV5-8,few,TRBJ1-5,TGTGCCAGCAGCTTGATCACAGGGAAACAGCCCCAGCATTTT,CASSLITGKQPQHF
-,TRBV19,-,TRBJ2-2,TGTGCCAGTGAGGGTACCGGGGAGCTGTTTTTT,CASEGTGELFF
TRBD1,TRBV28,few,TRBJ2-7,TGTGCCAGCAGTTCATTGGGACAGTCCTACGAGCAGTACTTC,CASSSLGQSYEQYF
TRBD2,TRBV7-9,-,TRBJ2-1,TGTGCCAGCAGCTTAACGAGCGGGGCCTACAATGAGCAGTTCTTC,CASSLTSGAYNEQFF
TRBD1,TRBV5-6,-,TRBJ2-7,TGTGCCAGCGGGAAAGACAGGGGGTACGAGCAGTACTTC,CASGKDRGYEQYF
-,TRBV6-5,-,TRBJ1-2,TGTGCCAGCAGCGCGACAGTAATCTATGGCTACACCTTC,CASSATVIYGYTF
TRBD2,TRBV19,-,TRBJ2-1,TGTGCCAGTAGTATGGAAGCTTTGACTAGCGGGAGGGGTTACAATGAGCAGTTCTTC,CASSMEALTSGRGYNEQFF
-,TRBV29-1,-,TRBJ1-1,TGCAGCGTTGTAGCCAGGGTGAACACTGAAGCTTTCTTT,CSVVARVNTEAFF
TRBD2,TRBV7-2,-,TRBJ2-1,TGTGCCAGCAGCTCCCTTACTAGCGCTATCTCCTACAATGAGCAGTTCTTC,CASSSLTSAISYNEQFF
TRBD1,TRBV5-6,-,TRBJ1-5,TGTGCCAGCAGCCATGGGACAGGGATGACTCAGCCCCAGCATTTT,CASSHGTGMTQPQHF
-,TRBV30,-,TRBJ2-2,TGTGCCTGGAGTGGACTAGAGACGAACACCGGGGAGCTGTTTTTT,CAWSGLETNTGELFF